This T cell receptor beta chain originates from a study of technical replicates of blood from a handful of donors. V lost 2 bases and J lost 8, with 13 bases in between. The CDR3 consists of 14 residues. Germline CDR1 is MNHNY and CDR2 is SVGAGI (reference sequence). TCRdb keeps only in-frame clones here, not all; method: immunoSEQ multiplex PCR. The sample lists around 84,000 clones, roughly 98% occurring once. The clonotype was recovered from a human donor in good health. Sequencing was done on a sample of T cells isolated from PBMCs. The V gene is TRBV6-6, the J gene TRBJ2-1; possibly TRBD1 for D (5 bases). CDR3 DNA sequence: TGTGCCAGCAGTTACGAAGGGGCGGTGTATGAGCAGTTCTTC. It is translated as CASSYEGAVYEQFF.